This T cell receptor beta chain was documented in a study of PD-1 blockade in classical Hodgkin lymphoma. Time point of the sample: newly diagnosed, previously untreated cHL patient sample. The CD4+ T cells used were purified from thawed PBMCs through magnetic negative selection. V lost 6 bases and J 6 bases, leaving 20 bases between the germline ends. Germline values: CDR1 MGHRA, CDR2 YSYEKL. The CDR3 loop spans 16 amino acids. Only one count was recorded for this clone. The method was immunoSEQ multiplex PCR; TCRdb's version includes in-frame clones alone and lacks a portion of them. The sample carries about 30,000 clones, 88% recorded once.

The sequence derives from a human donor with classical Hodgkin lymphoma. Sequenced sample: CD4+ T cells from blood. The chain combines TRBV4-1 with TRBJ2-2, with D unclear. The CDR3, as DNA: TGCGCCAGCAGTGGGGTGGGGTTTTTGGTCTCCGGGGAGCTGTTTTTT. Translating gives CASSGVGFLVSGELFF.